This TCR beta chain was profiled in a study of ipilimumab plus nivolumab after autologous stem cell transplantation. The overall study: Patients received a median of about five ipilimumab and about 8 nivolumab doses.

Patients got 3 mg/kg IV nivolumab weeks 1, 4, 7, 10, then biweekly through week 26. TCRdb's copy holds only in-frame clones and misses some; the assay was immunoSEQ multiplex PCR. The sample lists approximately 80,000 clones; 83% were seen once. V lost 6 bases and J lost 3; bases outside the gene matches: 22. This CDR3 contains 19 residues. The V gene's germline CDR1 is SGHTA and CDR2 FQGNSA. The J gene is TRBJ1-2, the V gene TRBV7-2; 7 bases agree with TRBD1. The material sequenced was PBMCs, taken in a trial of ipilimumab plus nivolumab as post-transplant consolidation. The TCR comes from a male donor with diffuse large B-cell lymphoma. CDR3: CASSRKTGPYALSDYGYTF. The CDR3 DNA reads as TGTGCCAGCAGTCGTAAGACAGGGCCCTACGCGCTATCGGACTATGGCTACACCTTC. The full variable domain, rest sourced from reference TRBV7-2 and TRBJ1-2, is GAGVSQSPSNKVTEKGKDVELRCDPISGHTALYWYRQSLGQGLEFLIYFQGNSAPDKSGLPSDRFSAERTGGSVSTLTIQRTQQEDSAVYLCASSRKTGPYALSDYGYTFGSGTRLTVV.